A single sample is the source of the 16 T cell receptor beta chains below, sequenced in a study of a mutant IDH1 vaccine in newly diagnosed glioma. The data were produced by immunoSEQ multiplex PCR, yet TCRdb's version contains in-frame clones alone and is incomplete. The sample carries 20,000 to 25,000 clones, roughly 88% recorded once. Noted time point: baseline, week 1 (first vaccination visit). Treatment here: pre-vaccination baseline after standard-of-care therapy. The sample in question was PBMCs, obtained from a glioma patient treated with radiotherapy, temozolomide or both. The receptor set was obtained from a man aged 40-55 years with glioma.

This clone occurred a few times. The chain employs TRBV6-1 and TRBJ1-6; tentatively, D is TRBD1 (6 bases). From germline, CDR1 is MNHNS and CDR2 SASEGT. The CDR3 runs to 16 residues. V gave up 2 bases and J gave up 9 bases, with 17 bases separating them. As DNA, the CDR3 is TGTGCCAGCAGTGAAACTGCTTCTGAGGGGGGTTCACCCCTCCACTTT. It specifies CASSETASEGGSPLHF.

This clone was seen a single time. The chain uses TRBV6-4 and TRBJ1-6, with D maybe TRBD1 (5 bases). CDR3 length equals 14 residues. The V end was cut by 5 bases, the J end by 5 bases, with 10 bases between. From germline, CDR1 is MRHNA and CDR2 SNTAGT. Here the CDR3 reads CASSTGVDNSPLHF. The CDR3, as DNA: TGTGCCAGCAGTACAGGCGTCGATAATTCACCCCTCCACTTT.

The CDR3 here is CASSPIFREVNTEAFF. CDR3 DNA sequence: TGTGCCAGCAGTCCAATTTTCAGGGAGGTGAACACTGAAGCTTTCTTT. V gene TRBV27 combines with J gene TRBJ1-1; D may be TRBD1 (5 bases). The CDR3 is made up of 16 amino acids. The ends were cut back, 5 bases at V and 0 bases at J, with 16 bases in the middle. Germline assignment: CDR1 MNHEY and CDR2 SMNVEV (reference sequence).

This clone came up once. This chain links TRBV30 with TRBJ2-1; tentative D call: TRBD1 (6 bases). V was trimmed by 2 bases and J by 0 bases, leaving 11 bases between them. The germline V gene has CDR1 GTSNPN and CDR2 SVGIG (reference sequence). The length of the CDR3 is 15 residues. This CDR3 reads CAWSITGSSYNEQFF. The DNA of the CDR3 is TGTGCCTGGAGTATAACAGGGAGCTCCTACAATGAGCAGTTCTTC.

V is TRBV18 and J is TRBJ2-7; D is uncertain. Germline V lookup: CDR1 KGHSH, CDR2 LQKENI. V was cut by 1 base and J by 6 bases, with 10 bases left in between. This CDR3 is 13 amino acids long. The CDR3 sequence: CASSPLVEGEQYV. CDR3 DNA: TGTGCCAGCTCACCACTGGTCGAAGGCGAGCAGTACGTC.

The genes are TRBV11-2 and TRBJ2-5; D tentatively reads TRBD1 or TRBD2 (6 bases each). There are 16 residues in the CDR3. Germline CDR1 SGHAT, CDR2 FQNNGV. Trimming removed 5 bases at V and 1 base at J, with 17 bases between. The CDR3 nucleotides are TGTGCCAGCAGCCATCGACAGGCGGGGTCCCAAGAGACCCAGTACTTC. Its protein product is CASSHRQAGSQETQYF.

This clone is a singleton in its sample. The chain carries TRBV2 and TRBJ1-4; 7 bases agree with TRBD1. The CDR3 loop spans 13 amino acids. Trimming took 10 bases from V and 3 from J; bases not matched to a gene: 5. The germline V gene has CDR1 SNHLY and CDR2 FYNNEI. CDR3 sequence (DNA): TGTGCCAAACAGGGGATCTCTAATGAAAAACTGTTTTTT. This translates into CAKQGISNEKLFF.

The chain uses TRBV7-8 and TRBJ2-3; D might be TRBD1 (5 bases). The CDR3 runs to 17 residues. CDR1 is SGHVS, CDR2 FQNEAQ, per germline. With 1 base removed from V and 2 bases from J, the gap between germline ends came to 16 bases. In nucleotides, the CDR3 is TGTGCCAGCAGCTTAGGACAGAGCCTGACCCCCACAGATACGCAGTATTTT. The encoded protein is CASSLGQSLTPTDTQYF.

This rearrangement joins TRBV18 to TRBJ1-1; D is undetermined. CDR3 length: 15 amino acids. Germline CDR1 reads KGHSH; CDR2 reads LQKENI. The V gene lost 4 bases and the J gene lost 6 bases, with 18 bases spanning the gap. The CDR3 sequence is CASSRSVPVGSEAFF. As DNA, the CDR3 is TGTGCCAGCTCACGCTCGGTGCCTGTAGGCTCTGAAGCTTTCTTT.

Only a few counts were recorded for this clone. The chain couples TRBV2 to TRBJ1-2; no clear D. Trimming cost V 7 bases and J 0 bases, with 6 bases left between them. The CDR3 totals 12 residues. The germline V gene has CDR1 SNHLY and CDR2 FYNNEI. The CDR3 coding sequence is TGTGCCAGCACAGCCACTAACTATGGCTACACCTTC. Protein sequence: CASTATNYGYTF.

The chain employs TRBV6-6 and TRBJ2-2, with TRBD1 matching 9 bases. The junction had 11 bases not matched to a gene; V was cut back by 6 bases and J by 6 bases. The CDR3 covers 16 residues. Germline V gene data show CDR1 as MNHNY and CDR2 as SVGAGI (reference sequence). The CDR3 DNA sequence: TGTGCCAGCAGCCAAACAGGGGGCTCAGGTTCCGGGGAGCTGTTTTTT. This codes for CASSQTGGSGSGELFF.

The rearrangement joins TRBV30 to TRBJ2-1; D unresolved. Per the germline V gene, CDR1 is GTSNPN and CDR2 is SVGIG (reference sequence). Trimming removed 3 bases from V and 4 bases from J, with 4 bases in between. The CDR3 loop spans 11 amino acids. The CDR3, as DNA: TGTGCCTGGAGGCAATACAATGAGCAGTTCTTC. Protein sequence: CAWRQYNEQFF.

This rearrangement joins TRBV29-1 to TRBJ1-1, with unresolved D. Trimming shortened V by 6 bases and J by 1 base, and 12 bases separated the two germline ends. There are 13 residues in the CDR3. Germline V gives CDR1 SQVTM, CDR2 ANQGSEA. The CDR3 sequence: CSVDISGNTEAFF. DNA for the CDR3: TGCAGCGTCGATATCTCGGGGAACACTGAAGCTTTCTTT. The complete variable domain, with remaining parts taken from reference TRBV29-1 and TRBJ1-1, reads SAVISQKPSRDICQRGTSLTIQCQVDSQVTMMFWYRQQPGQSLTLIATANQGSEATYESGFVIDKFPISRPNLTFSTLTVSNMSPEDSSIYLCSVDISGNTEAFFGQGTRLTVV.

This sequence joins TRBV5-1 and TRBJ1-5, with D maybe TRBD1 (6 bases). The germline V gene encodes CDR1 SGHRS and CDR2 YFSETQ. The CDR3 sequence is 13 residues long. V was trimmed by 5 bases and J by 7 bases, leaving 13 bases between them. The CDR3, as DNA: TGCGCCAGCAGACAGGGTCTGGACCAGCCCCAGCATTTT. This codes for CASRQGLDQPQHF.

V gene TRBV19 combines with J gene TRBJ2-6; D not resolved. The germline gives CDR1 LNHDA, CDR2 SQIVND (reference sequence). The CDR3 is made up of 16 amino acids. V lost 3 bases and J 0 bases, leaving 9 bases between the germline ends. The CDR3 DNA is TGTGCCAGTAGTATGACACAGTTCTCTGGGGCCAACGTCCTGACTTTC. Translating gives CASSMTQFSGANVLTF.

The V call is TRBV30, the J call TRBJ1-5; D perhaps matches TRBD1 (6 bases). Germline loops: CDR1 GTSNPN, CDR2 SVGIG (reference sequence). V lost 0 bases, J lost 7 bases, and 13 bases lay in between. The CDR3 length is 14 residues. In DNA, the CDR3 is TGTGCCTGGAGTGTAAGAGGGGGAGGACAGCCCCAGCATTTT. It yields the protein CAWSVRGGGQPQHF.